Below, one T cell receptor beta chain is given with its context. The antigen is not known. The sample originates from a study of T cells in localized non-small cell lung cancer. Study-level points and caveats: The appearance of a median around 57 of the top 100 tumor clones was seen in adjacent lung. Uninvolved nearby lung showed the greatest T cell clonality, exceeding that found in tumor.

The CDR3 has 18 residues. The trim removed 6 bases at V and 9 bases at J, leaving 22 bases unmatched. Germline-derived CDR1 and CDR2 are SNHLY and FYNNEI. The table came from immunoSEQ multiplex PCR; TCRdb's copy has only in-frame clones and leaves some out. In the table there are roughly 58,000 clones, 81% of which are singletons. The receptor comes from a man aged 40 to 70 with stage II lung adenocarcinoma. This specimen consisted of PBMCs, obtained before any cancer treatment. The V call is TRBV2, the J call TRBJ2-1; TRBD2 agrees at 8 bases. In DNA form, the CDR3 reads TGTGCCAGCAGCCCGGGAGTAAGCGGGAGAGCCCGGGTAAGTGAGCAGTTCTTC. Protein sequence: CASSPGVSGRARVSEQFF.